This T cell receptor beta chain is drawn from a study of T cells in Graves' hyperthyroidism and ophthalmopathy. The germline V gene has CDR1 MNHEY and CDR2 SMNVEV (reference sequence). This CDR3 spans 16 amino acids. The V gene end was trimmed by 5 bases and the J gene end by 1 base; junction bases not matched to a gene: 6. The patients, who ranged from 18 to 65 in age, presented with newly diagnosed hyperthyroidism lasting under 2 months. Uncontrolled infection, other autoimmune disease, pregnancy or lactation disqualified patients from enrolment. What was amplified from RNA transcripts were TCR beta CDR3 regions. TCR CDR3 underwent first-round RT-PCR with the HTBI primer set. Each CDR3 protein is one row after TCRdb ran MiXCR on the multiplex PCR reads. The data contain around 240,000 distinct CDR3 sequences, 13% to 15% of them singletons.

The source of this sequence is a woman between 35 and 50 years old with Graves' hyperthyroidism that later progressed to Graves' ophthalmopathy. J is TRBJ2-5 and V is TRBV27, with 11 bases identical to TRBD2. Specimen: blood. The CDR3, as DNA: TGTGCCAGCAGTGTTCTAGCGGGAGGTCCCCAAGAGACCCAGTACTTC. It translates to CASSVLAGGPQETQYF.